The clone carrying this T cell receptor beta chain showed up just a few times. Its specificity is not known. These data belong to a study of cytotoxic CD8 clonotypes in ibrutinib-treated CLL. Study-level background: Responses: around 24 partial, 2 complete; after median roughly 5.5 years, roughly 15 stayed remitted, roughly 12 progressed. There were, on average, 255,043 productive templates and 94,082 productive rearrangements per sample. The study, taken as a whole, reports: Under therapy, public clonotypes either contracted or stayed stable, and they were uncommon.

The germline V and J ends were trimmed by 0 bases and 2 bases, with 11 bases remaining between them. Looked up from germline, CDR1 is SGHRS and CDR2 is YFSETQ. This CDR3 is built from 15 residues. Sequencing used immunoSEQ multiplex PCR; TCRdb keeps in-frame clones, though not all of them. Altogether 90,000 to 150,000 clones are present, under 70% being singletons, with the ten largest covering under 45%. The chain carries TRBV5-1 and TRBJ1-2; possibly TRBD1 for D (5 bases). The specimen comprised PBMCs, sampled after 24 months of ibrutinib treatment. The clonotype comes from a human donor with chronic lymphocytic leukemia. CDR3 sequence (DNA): TGCGCCAGCAGCTTGGAGACAGCGGGGAACTATGGCTACACCTTC. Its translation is CASSLETAGNYGYTF.